The rows below give T cell receptor beta chains drawn from one sample of a study of blood T cell repertoires in COVID-19. Clones were read by immunoSEQ multiplex PCR, and TCRdb kept only the in-frame ones, dropping some. The table has around 200,000 clones, 88% seen once. The specimen sequenced was peripheral blood. These receptor sequences come from a man aged 18 to 30 with active or convalescent COVID-19. The CDR3 runs from the conserved cysteine through the conserved F or W. Each record gives: V gene, J gene, CDR3 length, clone size, D gene, CDR3 DNA, CDR3 protein. D genes are given only for firm matches. Clone size is stated in some rows and not others, as once, few, many or a class when expanded.

TRBV6-5	TRBJ2-1	15	once	-	TGTGCCAGCAGTTTTGACAGACCTTCCTACAATGAGCAGTTCTTC	CASSFDRPSYNEQFF
TRBV11-2	TRBJ2-3	15	once	-	TGTGCCAGCAGCTTTTATCGGGGGAGGACAGATACGCAGTATTTT	CASSFYRGRTDTQYF
TRBV5-6	TRBJ2-4	17	-	TRBD1	TGTGCCAGCAGCCTTCTTACCGGGACAGGGAATTACTACATTCAGTACTTC	CASSLLTGTGNYYIQYF
TRBV10-3	TRBJ1-3	16	-	-	TGTGCCATCAGTGAGTCTCAAACGAGCTCTGGAAACACCATATATTTT	CAISESQTSSGNTIYF
TRBV5-1	TRBJ2-5	15	once	-	TGCGCCAGCAGCTTGGCCGGTGCAGGCCGGGAGACCCAGTACTTC	CASSLAGAGRETQYF
TRBV18	TRBJ1-2	16	-	-	TGTGCCAGCTCACCCATTCAGGGGAGAGCTAACTATGGCTACACCTTC	CASSPIQGRANYGYTF
TRBV5-4	TRBJ2-1	17	few	TRBD2	TGTGCCAGCAGCGCCGGGACTAGCGGGAACGGTATCAATGAGCAGTTCTTC	CASSAGTSGNGINEQFF
TRBV9	TRBJ1-1	15	-	TRBD1	TGTGCCAGCAGCGTCCGGGACAGACCCAACACTGAAGCTTTCTTT	CASSVRDRPNTEAFF
TRBV19	TRBJ1-2	15	once	-	TGTGCCAGTAGTTTGCATTTTAACAGGGCGGAAGGCTACACCTTC	CASSLHFNRAEGYTF
TRBV3-1/TRBV3-2	TRBJ2-1	16	-	-	TGTGCCAGCAGCCAAGATATAGCGGACCGATACAATGAGCAGTTCTTC	CASSQDIADRYNEQFF
TRBV5-6	TRBJ2-7	18	-	-	TGTGCCAGCAGCCCCGTATGGGGGGTTGGGTTTGAGTCCTACGAGCAGTACTTC	CASSPVWGVGFESYEQYF
TRBV19	TRBJ2-1	14	-	-	TGTGCCAGTAGTAGTTTGCAGGGTATCGATGAGCAGTTCTTC	CASSSLQGIDEQFF
TRBV18	TRBJ2-5	14	-	TRBD2	TGTGCCAGCTCACCTGGAGCGGGAGAAGAGACCCAGTACTTC	CASSPGAGEETQYF
TRBV30	TRBJ1-1	15	-	TRBD1	TGTGCCTGGAGTAAAAGTCGGACAGGGAGCACTGAAGCTTTCTTT	CAWSKSRTGSTEAFF
TRBV4-2	TRBJ2-7	19	-	TRBD2	TGTGCCAGCAGCCAAGTTGGACTAGCGGGAGATCAAGGACACTACGAGCAGTACTTC	CASSQVGLAGDQGHYEQYF
TRBV3-1/TRBV3-2	TRBJ2-5	11	once	TRBD2	TGTGCCAGCAGCCAACTAGCGGCACAATACTTC	CASSQLAAQYF
TRBV18	TRBJ2-7	15	-	-	TGTGCCAGCTCACCACCGTCCCGGGAATCCTACGAGCAGTACTTC	CASSPPSRESYEQYF
TRBV5-4	TRBJ2-7	13	-	TRBD1	TGTGCCAGCAGCTCGGACAGGACCTACGAGCAGTACTTC	CASSSDRTYEQYF
TRBV19	TRBJ2-7	16	-	TRBD2	TGTGCCAGTAGTATAGACGGACTAGCGGTAAGGAGCGAGCAGTACTTC	CASSIDGLAVRSEQYF
TRBV6-4	TRBJ2-1	15	-	-	TGTGCCAGCAGTGACTCCGGGGCAGGGGGGAATGAGCAGTTCTTC	CASSDSGAGGNEQFF
TRBV7-9	TRBJ2-1	15	-	TRBD2	TGTGCCAGCAGCTTAGTTAGCGGGAGTTACAATGAGCAGTTCTTC	CASSLVSGSYNEQFF
TRBV14	TRBJ1-1	13	-	-	TGTGCCAGCGCGGCGGCGATGAACACTGAAGCTTTCTTT	CASAAAMNTEAFF
TRBV12-3/TRBV12-4	TRBJ1-5	12	-	-	TGTGCCAGCAGCCCCTTAAGCCAGCCCCAGCATTTT	CASSPLSQPQHF
TRBV19	TRBJ1-2	14	-	-	TGTGCCAGTAGTGGCGGTTTTGTCGGCTATGGCTACACCTTC	CASSGGFVGYGYTF
TRBV6-5	TRBJ1-1	13	-	-	TGTGCCACCGGGCGGGGAGATCGCACTGAAGCTTTCTTT	CATGRGDRTEAFF
TRBV7-8	TRBJ2-1	16	-	-	TGTGCCAGCAGCTTAAGACTCGGGACACAATACAATGAGCAGTTCTTC	CASSLRLGTQYNEQFF
TRBV2	TRBJ2-7	14	-	TRBD2	TGTGCCAGCAGCGGACTAGCGGATTCCTACGAGCAGTACTTC	CASSGLADSYEQYF
TRBV9	TRBJ1-2	12	-	-	TGTGCCAGCAGCACTCGAAGCTATGGCTACACCTTC	CASSTRSYGYTF
TRBV18	TRBJ2-3	15	few	TRBD2	TGTGCCAGCTCACCAACTAGCGGCAGCACAGATACGCAGTATTTT	CASSPTSGSTDTQYF
TRBV4-3	TRBJ1-3	15	-	-	TGCGCCAGCAGCCAAGTTGGGCGAGTAGGAAACACCATATATTTT	CASSQVGRVGNTIYF
TRBV25-1	TRBJ2-5	15	once	-	TGTGCCAGCAGCCTAGTGGGTACAGGCCAAGAGACCCAGTACTTC	CASSLVGTGQETQYF
TRBV12-3/TRBV12-4	TRBJ1-2	13	few	-	TGTGCCAGCAGTTTAGGCGGGAACTATGGCTACACCTTC	CASSLGGNYGYTF